This is a list of T cell receptor beta chains from one sample in a study of blood T cell repertoires in COVID-19. TCRdb keeps only in-frame clones here, not all; method: immunoSEQ multiplex PCR. The sample carries over 70,000 clones, about 74% recorded once. Input material: peripheral blood. These receptors all come from a human donor in a cohort sampled during active COVID-19. The CDR3 runs from the conserved cysteine through the conserved F or W. The order of the fields is CDR3 length, V gene, D gene, clone size, J gene, CDR3 DNA, CDR3 protein. A D gene is named only where the DNA matches it firmly. The size field is filled for only some rows; it gives once, few, many or a size class.

18	TRBV6-2/TRBV6-3	TRBD2	.	TRBJ2-1	TGTGCCAGCAGTAAGAGGGTTGCCAGCGGGATGTCCTACAATGAGCAGTTCTTC	CASSKRVASGMSYNEQFF
13	TRBV19	.	.	TRBJ2-7	TGTGCCAGTAGCCTGGACAGTTCCTACGAGCAGTACTTC	CASSLDSSYEQYF
15	TRBV7-8	TRBD2	.	TRBJ2-2	TGTGCCAGCACCCTGAGCGGGGGAAGGTCCGGGGAGCTGTTTTTT	CASTLSGGRSGELFF
17	TRBV19	.	.	TRBJ1-5	TGTGCCAGTAGTCCCCGTCTACAGGGAAATAGCAATCAGCCCCAGCATTTT	CASSPRLQGNSNQPQHF
15	TRBV2	TRBD1	once	TRBJ1-4	TGTGCCAGCTACCCCACCGGGACAGGGTTGGAAAAACTGTTTTTT	CASYPTGTGLEKLFF
15	TRBV16	TRBD2	few	TRBJ2-1	TGTGCCAGCAGCCTTACTAGCGGGGAATACAATGAGCAGTTCTTC	CASSLTSGEYNEQFF
15	TRBV24-1	.	.	TRBJ2-5	TGTGCCACCAGTGATTTGCAACCGAACGAGGGGACCCAGTACTTC	CATSDLQPNEGTQYF
14	TRBV18	TRBD1	.	TRBJ2-5	TGTGCCAGCTCACAAGGGACAGCTCAAGAGACCCAGTACTTC	CASSQGTAQETQYF
15	TRBV19	.	.	TRBJ1-5	TGTGCCAGTAGTTCTCGACAGGCTGGCGATCAGCCCCAGCATTTT	CASSSRQAGDQPQHF
14	TRBV4-2	.	.	TRBJ2-2	TGTGCCAGCAGCCAAGATCTCGACACCGGGGAGCTGTTTTTT	CASSQDLDTGELFF
13	TRBV28	TRBD1	many	TRBJ1-2	TGTGCCAGCTACGAGACAGGGGGCCATGGCTACACCTTC	CASYETGGHGYTF
12	TRBV7-2	.	.	TRBJ2-1	TGTGCCAGCAGCCACGACAGTCATGAGCAGTTCTTC	CASSHDSHEQFF
17	TRBV5-1	.	.	TRBJ2-1	TGCGCCAGCAGTTCGGACCCGACAGATCTCCTCCCCAATGAGCAGTTCTTC	CASSSDPTDLLPNEQFF
11	TRBV19	.	.	TRBJ2-7	TGTGCCAGTAGTACGGGGTGGGAGCAGTACTTC	CASSTGWEQYF